Listed below are T cell receptor beta chains from one sample, sequenced in a study of T cell responses to AZD1222 COVID-19 vaccine. The assay was immunoSEQ multiplex PCR, and TCRdb's table has in-frame clones only and misses some. The table has some 140,000 clones, about 91% seen once. Sequenced here: peripheral blood, sampled on day 0 of AZD1222 vaccination. These receptors came from an adult in good health. CDR3s include the opening cysteine and the closing phenylalanine or tryptophan. D genes are given only for firm matches. Clone size appears in some rows only: once, few, many, or a class for an expanded clone.

V gene	clone size	J gene	D gene	CDR3 protein	CDR3 DNA
TRBV6-2/TRBV6-3	NA	TRBJ1-1	TRBD1	CASSYRTGNTEAFF	TGTGCCAGCAGTTACCGGACAGGGAACACTGAAGCTTTCTTT
TRBV5-1	NA	TRBJ2-3	NA	CASSSDPSSTDTQYF	TGCGCCAGCAGCTCGGACCCTTCTAGCACAGATACGCAGTATTTT
TRBV12-3/TRBV12-4	NA	TRBJ1-5	NA	CASSSYNQPQHF	TGTGCCAGCAGTTCGTACAATCAGCCCCAGCATTTT
TRBV2	NA	TRBJ1-5	NA	CASSVLTVQPQHF	TGTGCCAGCAGTGTACTAACGGTTCAGCCCCAGCATTTT
TRBV7-3	NA	TRBJ2-3	TRBD2	CASSSQGLAGERDTQYF	TGTGCCAGCAGCTCCCAGGGACTAGCGGGGGAAAGGGATACGCAGTATTTT
TRBV9	NA	TRBJ1-2	TRBD1	CASSPQGAGYTF	TGTGCCAGCAGCCCCCAGGGGGCCGGCTACACCTTC
TRBV7-2	NA	TRBJ2-4	NA	CASSLAGLAKNIQYF	TGTGCCAGCAGCTTAGCAGGGCTAGCCAAAAACATTCAGTACTTC
TRBV7-9	NA	TRBJ2-3	NA	CASSLQGTDTQYF	TGTGCCAGCAGCTTGCAGGGCACAGATACGCAGTATTTT
TRBV28	NA	TRBJ1-2	TRBD1	CASSSPGQGNYGYTF	TGTGCCAGCAGTTCACCGGGACAGGGTAACTATGGCTACACCTTC
TRBV5-4	NA	TRBJ1-2	TRBD1	CASSIVTGTYGYTF	TGTGCCAGCAGCATCGTGACAGGGACCTATGGCTACACCTTC
TRBV9	NA	TRBJ2-7	TRBD1	CASSADRGGYEQYF	TGTGCCAGCAGCGCGGACAGGGGAGGGTACGAGCAGTACTTC
TRBV11-2	NA	TRBJ1-5	NA	CASSRSNQPQHF	TGTGCCAGCAGCCGTAGCAATCAGCCCCAGCATTTT
TRBV13	NA	TRBJ1-1	NA	CASSLGVTNTEAFF	TGTGCCAGCAGCTTGGGTGTTACGAACACTGAAGCTTTCTTT
TRBV5-1	NA	TRBJ1-2	TRBD1	CASSFGTGDDYGYTF	TGCGCCAGCAGCTTCGGGACAGGGGACGACTATGGCTACACCTTC
TRBV7-8	NA	TRBJ1-5	NA	CASSFTQGSSNQPQHF	TGTGCCAGCAGTTTCACGCAGGGTTCAAGCAATCAGCCCCAGCATTTT
TRBV11-3	NA	TRBJ2-3	NA	CASRSGGRESDTQYF	TGTGCCAGCAGGTCCGGGGGACGGGAATCAGATACGCAGTATTTT
TRBV4-3	NA	TRBJ1-1	NA	CASSQDWGHTEAFF	TGCGCCAGCAGCCAAGATTGGGGGCACACTGAAGCTTTCTTT
TRBV27	NA	TRBJ1-6	TRBD1	CASSFFQGANSPLHF	TGTGCCAGCAGTTTCTTCCAGGGGGCGAATTCACCCCTCCACTTT
TRBV5-1	once	TRBJ2-5	NA	CASSLAIVGQGVFETQYF	TGCGCCAGCAGCTTGGCCATAGTAGGCCAGGGCGTTTTCGAGACCCAGTACTTC
TRBV6-5	NA	TRBJ1-1	NA	CASSSWDTEAFF	TGTGCCAGCAGTTCGTGGGACACTGAAGCTTTCTTT
TRBV6-5	NA	TRBJ2-5	NA	CASSPRDQETQYF	TGTGCCAGCAGTCCCCGGGACCAAGAGACCCAGTACTTC
TRBV27	once	TRBJ2-5	NA	CASSSDTPETQYF	TGTGCCAGCAGTTCGGACACCCCGGAGACCCAGTACTTC
TRBV19	NA	TRBJ2-1	NA	CASSMGLYNEQFF	TGTGCCAGTAGTATGGGACTCTACAATGAGCAGTTCTTC
TRBV2	NA	TRBJ1-3	NA	CASRPGDTIYF	TGTGCCAGCAGGCCTGGGGACACCATATATTTT
TRBV19	many	TRBJ2-7	NA	CASSIGQNEQYF	TGTGCCAGTAGTATTGGCCAGAATGAGCAGTACTTC
TRBV4-3	NA	TRBJ2-3	NA	CASSQRTATDTQYF	TGCGCCAGCAGCCAGAGGACAGCAACAGATACGCAGTATTTT
TRBV7-3	NA	TRBJ2-1	TRBD1	CASSLGQGVSNEQFF	TGTGCCAGCAGCTTGGGACAGGGGGTCAGCAATGAGCAGTTCTTC
TRBV5-1	once	TRBJ1-1	NA	CASSSTGTLNTEAFF	TGCGCCAGCAGCTCGACCGGGACTTTGAACACTGAAGCTTTCTTT
TRBV14	NA	TRBJ2-7	NA	CASSPGNRGAVYF	TGTGCCAGCAGCCCGGGGAATAGGGGAGCGGTTTACTTC
TRBV10-2	NA	TRBJ1-3	NA	CASSRGIDGNTIYF	TGCGCCAGCAGTCGAGGGATCGATGGAAACACCATATATTTT
TRBV7-2	NA	TRBJ1-2	TRBD1	CASSPRTGGGNYGYTF	TGTGCCAGCAGCCCGCGGACAGGGGGCGGTAACTATGGCTACACCTTC
TRBV7-2	once	TRBJ1-2	NA	CASSPGIPWQGGYTF	TGTGCCAGCAGCCCCGGTATCCCTTGGCAGGGGGGCTACACCTTC
TRBV18	NA	TRBJ2-7	NA	CASSPAISGDIDEQYF	TGTGCCAGCTCACCGGCTATAAGTGGAGATATAGACGAGCAGTACTTC
TRBV20-1	NA	TRBJ2-7	NA	CSAPRSGEQYF	TGCAGTGCACCCCGAAGTGGCGAGCAGTACTTC
TRBV19	NA	TRBJ1-1	NA	CASSWPNTEAFF	TGTGCCAGTAGTTGGCCTAACACTGAAGCTTTCTTT
TRBV6-1	NA	TRBJ2-7	NA	CASSEPGQNYEQYF	TGTGCCAGCAGTGAACCCGGACAGAACTACGAGCAGTACTTC
TRBV28	NA	TRBJ1-1	TRBD1	CASSDVGTDENTEAFF	TGTGCCAGCAGTGACGTTGGGACAGATGAGAACACTGAAGCTTTCTTT
TRBV7-2	NA	TRBJ1-5	NA	CASSLETYLNQPQHF	TGTGCCAGCAGCTTAGAAACCTATCTCAATCAGCCCCAGCATTTT
TRBV7-9	NA	TRBJ1-2	TRBD1	CASSFLDREYGYTF	TGTGCCAGCAGCTTCCTAGACAGGGAATATGGCTACACCTTC
TRBV9	NA	TRBJ2-3	NA	CASSVGSTADTQYF	TGTGCCAGCAGCGTAGGTTCAACGGCAGATACGCAGTATTTT
TRBV7-6	few	TRBJ1-1	NA	CASSYILQGNTEAFF	TGTGCCAGCAGCTACATCCTACAGGGGAACACTGAAGCTTTCTTT
TRBV27	NA	TRBJ2-3	NA	CASSLADTQYF	TGTGCCAGCAGTTTGGCAGATACGCAGTATTTT
TRBV10-3	NA	TRBJ1-6	NA	CATLGEGNSPLHF	TGTGCCACTCTCGGGGAGGGCAATTCACCCCTCCACTTT
TRBV5-1	NA	TRBJ2-7	NA	CASSTGQSYEQYF	TGCGCCAGCAGTACGGGACAATCCTACGAGCAGTACTTC
TRBV24-1	NA	TRBJ1-5	NA	CATRPNNQPQHF	TGTGCCACCCGACCTAACAATCAGCCCCAGCATTTT
TRBV27	NA	TRBJ2-1	NA	CASSLGSFQEQFF	TGTGCCAGCAGTTTAGGTAGTTTCCAGGAGCAGTTCTTC
TRBV7-9	NA	TRBJ1-2	NA	CASSLAGLSGGYTF	TGTGCCAGCAGCTTAGCGGGTCTCTCGGGTGGCTACACCTTC
TRBV2	NA	TRBJ1-6	NA	CASSPSSYNSPLHF	TGTGCCAGCAGTCCGAGCTCCTATAATTCACCCCTCCACTTT
TRBV6-5	NA	TRBJ2-5	NA	CASSYGWGTQYF	TGTGCCAGCAGTTACGGTTGGGGAACCCAGTACTTC
TRBV6-4	NA	TRBJ2-1	TRBD1	CASSGSRGNEQFF	TGTGCCAGCAGTGGTTCCAGGGGGAATGAGCAGTTCTTC
TRBV11-3	NA	TRBJ2-1	NA	CASSPTRSGNEQFF	TGTGCCAGCAGCCCAACTAGATCCGGCAATGAGCAGTTCTTC
TRBV30	NA	TRBJ1-4	NA	CAWRSMMKTTNEKLFF	TGTGCCTGGAGATCCATGATGAAGACAACTAATGAAAAACTGTTTTTT
TRBV28	NA	TRBJ1-6	NA	CASSPSSPLHF	TGTGCCAGCAGTCCATCTTCACCCCTCCACTTT
TRBV15	NA	TRBJ2-1	NA	CATSRERSREFF	TGTGCCACCAGCAGAGAGAGGAGTCGGGAGTTCTTC
TRBV4-1	NA	TRBJ1-2	NA	CASSQKTNTDSNYGYTF	TGCGCCAGCAGCCAAAAAACCAACACGGACAGTAACTATGGCTACACCTTC
TRBV27	NA	TRBJ2-1	TRBD2	CASSFVAGSSYNEQFF	TGTGCCAGCAGTTTTGTAGCGGGGAGCTCCTACAATGAGCAGTTCTTC
TRBV18	NA	TRBJ2-3	NA	CASSPAELSTDTQYF	TGTGCCAGCTCACCCGCGGAACTTAGCACAGATACGCAGTATTTT
TRBV15	NA	TRBJ1-6	TRBD1	CATSRRTGEDSPLHF	TGTGCCACCAGCAGAAGGACAGGGGAGGATTCACCCCTCCACTTT
TRBV6-6	once	TRBJ1-2	NA	CASSLDSFNYGYTF	TGTGCCAGCAGTTTGGACAGTTTTAACTATGGCTACACCTTC